Described below is a single TCR beta chain sequence and its context. Its antigen remains unidentified. The data stem from a study of cytomegalovirus exposure and HLA in healthy donors. Findings and caveats of the study: The study carried out a later analysis of TCR beta sequences. It associated around 17,000 of them with specific HLA alleles at a false discovery rate of 0.05. In a later analysis, CMV-associated beta chains were mostly HLA-associated, it appeared. Prior analysis indicated that the majority of TCR beta V segments exhibited productivity approximately 87% or approximately 30% of the time.

A multiplex PCR was run with 60 Vbeta primers and 13 Jbeta primers. Only in-frame clones appear in the TCRdb table, and some are missing; sequencing was by immunoSEQ multiplex PCR. The data show about 200,000 clones, with 75% to 90% seen just once and 0.25% to 0.4% held by the top ten. Sequenced sample: PBMCs. The receptor was derived from a woman between 25 and 40 years old in good health and CMV-seronegative.

The CDR3 loop reads CASSVTGSDLSYEQYF. The CDR3 DNA reads TGCGCCAGCAGCGTTACAGGGTCGGATTTGTCCTACGAGCAGTACTTC. The gene calls are TRBV5-1 and TRBJ2-7, with D tentatively TRBD1 (6 bases). Germline V gene lookup returns CDR1 SGHRS and CDR2 YFSETQ. The length of the CDR3 is 16 residues. Trimming stripped 4 bases from V and 1 base from J, with 18 bases between.